Listed below are T cell receptor beta chains from one sample, sequenced in a study of shared clonotypes between healthy human individuals. The assay was immunoSEQ multiplex PCR, and TCRdb's table has in-frame clones only and misses some. Of roughly 1 million clones in the sample, 60% to 80% were seen once. The sequenced sample was memory CD4+ T cells sorted from blood. The receptors derive from a man in his late teens or twenties in good health. Each CDR3 is given with its conserved first and last residue. The D gene is left open where the match is weak. Clone size is given for some rows only: seen once, a few or many times, or a class if the clone is expanded.

j_call v_call clone_size d_call cdr3_length cdr3_aa cdr3_nt
TRBJ2-3 TRBV2 . TRBD2 15 CASRERGAGLDTQYF TGTGCCAGCAGGGAGCGGGGGGCCGGTCTGGATACGCAGTATTTT
TRBJ2-1 TRBV19 . . 15 CASSTRGPSGHEQFF TGTGCCAGTAGTACCCGGGGCCCTTCGGGTCATGAGCAGTTCTTC
TRBJ2-2 TRBV19 . . 14 CASSGTRNTGELFF TGTGCCAGTAGCGGGACTCGTAACACCGGGGAGCTGTTTTTT
TRBJ2-7 TRBV6-5 . TRBD1 15 CASRAGTGVTYEQYF TGTGCCAGCAGAGCCGGGACAGGGGTTACCTACGAGCAGTACTTC
TRBJ2-7 TRBV27 . TRBD1 16 CASSLSGGANIYEQYF TGTGCCAGCAGTTTATCAGGGGGCGCTAACATTTACGAGCAGTACTTC
TRBJ1-1 TRBV2 . TRBD1 16 CASSVGGRQGTTEAFF TGTGCCAGCAGTGTAGGTGGAAGACAGGGGACCACTGAAGCTTTCTTT
TRBJ1-3 TRBV7-9 few . 13 CASSLDTGNTIYF TGTGCCAGCAGCTTAGATACTGGAAACACCATATATTTT
TRBJ1-3 TRBV14 . . 12 CASSQPGNTIYF TGTGCCAGCAGCCAGCCGGGGAACACCATATATTTT
TRBJ2-2 TRBV7-2 many . 14 CASSQQRNTGELFF TGTGCCAGCAGCCAACAGAGGAACACCGGGGAGCTGTTTTTT
TRBJ2-4 TRBV6-6 . . 16 CASSPRVALAKNIQYF TGTGCCAGCAGTCCCCGAGTAGCTCTAGCCAAAAACATTCAGTACTTC
TRBJ2-5 TRBV30 once . 15 CAWSGTGKRGETQYF TGTGCCTGGAGTGGAACAGGGAAAAGGGGAGAGACCCAGTACTTC
TRBJ2-5 TRBV4-1 once . 16 CASSQEAAGRQETQYF TGCGCCAGCAGCCAAGAGGCTGCGGGCCGTCAAGAGACCCAGTACTTC
TRBJ2-2 TRBV28 . TRBD1 16 CASTDGTGANTGELFF TGTGCCAGCACCGATGGGACAGGGGCGAACACCGGGGAGCTGTTTTTT
TRBJ2-1 TRBV9 . TRBD1 14 CASSFGQGGNEQFF TGTGCCAGCAGCTTCGGACAGGGTGGCAATGAGCAGTTCTTC
TRBJ1-4 TRBV9 . TRBD1 16 CASSVGPGQSNEKLFF TGTGCCAGCAGCGTAGGACCGGGACAGTCTAATGAAAAACTGTTTTTT
TRBJ2-2 TRBV5-1 . . 15 CASSLGRANTGELFF TGCGCCAGCAGCTTGGGCAGGGCGAACACCGGGGAGCTGTTTTTT
TRBJ1-1 TRBV10-3 . TRBD1 12 CAIRTGGTEAFF TGTGCCATCCGGACAGGGGGCACTGAAGCTTTCTTT
TRBJ1-1 TRBV10-2 . . 13 CASSESMGAVAFF TGCGCCAGCAGTGAGTCGATGGGGGCGGTAGCTTTCTTT
TRBJ1-2 TRBV5-1 once TRBD1 13 CASSWDRVLGYTF TGCGCCAGCAGTTGGGACAGGGTCCTTGGCTACACCTTC
TRBJ2-3 TRBV6-5 . . 12 CTVRSSTDTQYF TGTACAGTCAGGTCTAGCACAGATACGCAGTATTTT
TRBJ2-5 TRBV10-3 few . 11 CAISEGETQYF TGTGCCATCAGTGAGGGGGAGACCCAGTACTTC
TRBJ2-2 TRBV9 many . 14 CASSAVSGLGELFF TGTGCCAGCAGCGCTGTTTCTGGGCTCGGGGAGCTGTTTTTT
TRBJ2-1 TRBV19 . TRBD2 15 CASIPREAYYNEQFF TGTGCCAGTATTCCCCGGGAGGCCTATTACAATGAGCAGTTCTTC
TRBJ2-2 TRBV4-2 . TRBD1 15 CASSQGTANTGELFF TGTGCCAGCAGCCAGGGGACAGCGAACACCGGGGAGCTGTTTTTT
TRBJ1-6 TRBV7-9 . TRBD1 17 CASSLGVTGANNSPLHF TGTGCCAGCAGCTTAGGTGTGACAGGGGCTAATAATTCACCCCTCCACTTT
TRBJ2-5 TRBV7-2 . . 14 CASSLEPSVMTQYF TGTGCCAGCAGCTTAGAGCCTAGCGTAATGACCCAGTACTTC
TRBJ1-2 TRBV10-3 . . 14 CAISEAAGDYGYTF TGTGCCATCAGTGAGGCGGCAGGGGACTATGGCTACACCTTC
TRBJ1-3 TRBV6-5 once . 13 CASSEFSGNTIYF TGTGCCAGCAGTGAATTCTCTGGAAACACCATATATTTT
TRBJ2-5 TRBV5-8 many . 13 CASSTRQQETQYF TGTGCCAGCAGCACTCGACAGCAAGAGACCCAGTACTTC
TRBJ2-3 TRBV7-9 . TRBD2 16 CASSPLAGERTDTQYF TGTGCCAGCAGCCCGTTAGCGGGAGAGAGGACAGATACGCAGTATTTT
TRBJ2-3 TRBV10-3 . TRBD2 16 CAISERLAGGTDTQYF TGTGCCATCAGTGAGCGCCTAGCGGGGGGCACAGATACGCAGTATTTT
TRBJ1-6 TRBV6-5 . . 13 CASSSLGNSPLHF TGTGCCAGCAGTTCCCTAGGTAATTCACCCCTCCACTTT
TRBJ1-3 TRBV30 . . 15 CAWSVGLNSGNTIYF TGTGCCTGGAGTGTGGGGCTGAACTCTGGAAACACCATATATTTT
TRBJ1-6 TRBV5-1 . . 14 CASSVGPSYSPLHF TGCGCCAGCAGCGTGGGGCCTAGCTATTCACCCCTCCACTTT
TRBJ2-3 TRBV4-1 . . 14 CASSQDMVTDTQYF TGCGCCAGCAGCCAAGATATGGTAACAGATACGCAGTATTTT
TRBJ2-2 TRBV7-2 few . 14 CASSLSYLPGELFF TGTGCCAGCAGCTTAAGTTACCTCCCCGGGGAGCTGTTTTTT
TRBJ1-3 TRBV19 . TRBD1 15 CASSPAGGTGNTIYF TGTGCCAGTAGTCCGGCAGGGGGCACCGGAAACACCATATATTTT
TRBJ2-7 TRBV9 . TRBD1 13 CASSGDSSYEQYF TGTGCCAGCAGCGGGGACAGCTCCTACGAGCAGTACTTC
TRBJ1-1 TRBV9 few . 14 CASSVSGMNTEAFF TGTGCCAGCAGCGTTTCGGGGATGAACACTGAAGCTTTCTTT
TRBJ1-1 TRBV27 . . 12 CASSHANTEAFF TGTGCCAGCAGTCATGCGAACACTGAAGCTTTCTTT
TRBJ2-1 TRBV18 . TRBD2 13 CASSQGLVDEQFF TGTGCCAGCTCACAGGGACTAGTAGATGAGCAGTTCTTC
TRBJ2-2 TRBV7-2 once TRBD1 16 CASSWVGTGNTGELFF TGTGCCAGCAGCTGGGTCGGGACAGGGAACACCGGGGAGCTGTTTTTT
TRBJ1-5 TRBV27 few TRBD1 14 CASRSGTGNQPQHF TGTGCCAGCAGATCCGGGACAGGTAATCAGCCCCAGCATTTT
TRBJ1-3 TRBV2 . TRBD1 15 CASSDSQGSGNTIYF TGTGCCAGCAGTGACTCACAGGGGTCTGGAAACACCATATATTTT
TRBJ1-1 TRBV14 many TRBD1 14 CASSQQQGTTEAFF TGTGCCAGCAGCCAACAACAGGGGACCACTGAAGCTTTCTTT
TRBJ2-7 TRBV18 . TRBD2 16 CASSPRRIAGVGEQYF TGTGCCAGCTCACCACGGCGGATAGCGGGAGTGGGCGAGCAGTACTTC
TRBJ1-6 TRBV11-2 . . 14 CASSPGNSYSPLHF TGTGCCAGCAGCCCAGGGAACAGCTATTCACCCCTCCACTTT
TRBJ1-2 TRBV18 few TRBD1 14 CASSSSGQGNGYTF TGTGCCAGCTCAAGCTCCGGACAGGGAAACGGCTACACCTTC
TRBJ1-4 TRBV5-4 once TRBD1 16 CASSLAGTAEREKLFF TGTGCCAGCAGCTTGGCCGGGACAGCGGAGAGGGAAAAACTGTTTTTT
TRBJ2-1 TRBV5-1 . TRBD1 16 CASSFTPGQGIYEQFF TGCGCCAGCAGCTTCACCCCGGGACAGGGAATTTATGAGCAGTTCTTC
TRBJ1-1 TRBV18 . . 14 CASSPPGPSTEAFF TGTGCCAGCTCACCACCAGGTCCCTCCACTGAAGCTTTCTTT
TRBJ1-2 TRBV12-5 . . 12 CASALGSYGYTF TGTGCTAGTGCCCTGGGGTCCTATGGCTACACCTTC
TRBJ2-7 TRBV5-8 . . 14 CASSSGQSSYEQYF TGTGCCAGCAGTAGTGGGCAGTCCTCCTACGAGCAGTACTTC
TRBJ2-7 TRBV7-9 . . 15 CASSPGTLATYEQYF TGTGCCAGCAGCCCTGGGACTTTAGCAACCTACGAGCAGTACTTC
TRBJ1-5 TRBV18 . TRBD1 16 CASSPPAGQMGQPQHF TGTGCCAGCTCACCACCTGCGGGACAGATGGGTCAGCCCCAGCATTTT
TRBJ2-5 TRBV6-1 . . 14 CASSNRDYQETQYF TGTGCCAGCAGTAACCGGGACTACCAAGAGACCCAGTACTTC
TRBJ2-3 TRBV6-4 . TRBD2 15 CASSDGLAGTDTQYF TGTGCCAGCAGTGACGGGCTAGCGGGAACAGATACGCAGTATTTT
TRBJ1-5 TRBV6-1 few . 12 CASRVSNQPQHF TGTGCCTCACGGGTAAGCAATCAGCCCCAGCATTTT
TRBJ1-1 TRBV18 . TRBD1 14 CASSPAGGNTEAFF TGTGCCAGCTCACCCGCAGGGGGGAACACTGAAGCTTTCTTT